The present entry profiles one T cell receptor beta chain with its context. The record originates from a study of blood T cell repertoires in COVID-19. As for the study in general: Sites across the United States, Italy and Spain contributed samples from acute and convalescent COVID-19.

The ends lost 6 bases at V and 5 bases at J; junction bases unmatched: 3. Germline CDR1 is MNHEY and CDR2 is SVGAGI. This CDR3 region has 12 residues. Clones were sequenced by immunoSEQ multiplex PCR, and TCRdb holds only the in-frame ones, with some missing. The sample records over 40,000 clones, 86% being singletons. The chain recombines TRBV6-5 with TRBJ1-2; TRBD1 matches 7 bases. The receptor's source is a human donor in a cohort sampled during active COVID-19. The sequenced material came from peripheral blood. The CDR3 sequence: CASRGDSYGYTF. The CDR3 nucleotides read TGTGCCAGCAGGGGGGACAGTTATGGCTACACCTTC.